These T cell receptor beta chains were read from a single sample in a study of T cell repertoires in cytomegalovirus infection. TCRdb processed the reads anew with MiXCR; each CDR3 protein has one entry. Of nearly 700,000 distinct CDR3 sequences in the sample, 30% to 40% were seen once. For these TCRs, the target antigens are not known. The input for sequencing was cultured PBMCs, taken from culture after CMV antigen stimulation. The receptors stem from a human donor in good health (CMV status not recorded). Some clones in this sample may be carry-over from other donors' samples. Both conserved end residues are part of each CDR3. The order of the fields is D gene, J gene, clone size, V gene, CDR3 DNA, CDR3 protein. A D gene is named only where the DNA matches it firmly. Some rows have no size entry. The others give once, few or many, or a class for an expanded clone.

TRBD1	TRBJ2-3	.	TRBV5-1	TGCGCCAGCAGCTGGGGACAGTCTAGCACAGATACGCAGTATTTT	CASSWGQSSTDTQYF
.	TRBJ2-5	.	TRBV9	TGTGCCAGCAGCGTAGGGCTAATGGAGACCCAGTACTTC	CASSVGLMETQYF
.	TRBJ1-1	.	TRBV6-2/TRBV6-3	TGTGCCAGCAGTTATCCCTTCCTGGCCTCGAACACTGAAGCTTTCTTT	CASSYPFLASNTEAFF
.	TRBJ1-1	.	TRBV19	TGTGCCAGTAGTATTCGCGTGAACACTGAAGCTTTCTTT	CASSIRVNTEAFF
.	TRBJ2-4	.	TRBV5-4	TGTGCCAGCAGCTTTTGGGGGAGTAAGGACATTCAGTACTTC	CASSFWGSKDIQYF
.	TRBJ2-1	few	TRBV6-6	TGTGCCAGCAGTCCCCAGGTTTACAATGAGCAGTTCTTC	CASSPQVYNEQFF
.	TRBJ1-2	many	TRBV7-2	TGTGCCAGCAGCAGCGGAGATAACTATGGCTACACCTTC	CASSSGDNYGYTF
TRBD2	TRBJ2-7	few	TRBV19	TGTGCCAGTAGTCCTCCCGGACTAGCGGGAGCCTACGAGCAGTACTTC	CASSPPGLAGAYEQYF
TRBD2	TRBJ2-1	.	TRBV11-2	TGTGCCAGCACCATGACTAGCGGGGGGTACAATGAGCAGTCCTTC	CASTMTSGGYNEQSF
TRBD1	TRBJ2-2	many	TRBV7-2	TGTGCCAGCAGCTCAGGACCGGGACAGGGGAACACCGGGGAGCTGTTTTTT	CASSSGPGQGNTGELFF
.	TRBJ2-7	.	TRBV27	TGTGCCAGCCAGTCTGGGCGAGGATATGGGCAGTACTTC	CASQSGRGYGQYF
.	TRBJ2-7	many	TRBV7-2	TGTGCCAGCAGCTCCCTCCCTGGGGCTAACAGTTACGAGCAGTACTTC	CASSSLPGANSYEQYF
TRBD2	TRBJ2-5	few	TRBV7-2	TGTGCCAGCAGCTTATTCAGAAGCGGGAGAGGGGAAGAGACCCAGTACTTC	CASSLFRSGRGEETQYF
TRBD1	TRBJ1-4	few	TRBV6-1	TGTGCCAGCAGTGAAGTTTGGCAGGGGGGTGAAAAACTGTTTTTT	CASSEVWQGGEKLFF
.	TRBJ1-1	.	TRBV19	TGTGCCAGTAGTATAGTACAGGGTGGCACTGAAGCTTTCTTT	CASSIVQGGTEAFF
.	TRBJ2-1	.	TRBV28	TGTGCCAGCAGTTTGCGGTCAGCCAATGAGCAGTTCTTC	CASSLRSANEQFF
.	TRBJ1-1	.	TRBV6-1	TGTGCCAGCAGTGAAAAGGAGGGGGAGAACACTGAAGCTTTCTTT	CASSEKEGENTEAFF
.	TRBJ2-7	few	TRBV6-1	TGTGCCAGCAACCTCTATCTACGCGAGCAGTACTTC	CASNLYLREQYF
TRBD1	TRBJ2-4	.	TRBV27	TGTGCCAGCAGTTTAACCCCCTCCGGACAGGGGGCCAAAAACATTCAGTACTTC	CASSLTPSGQGAKNIQYF
TRBD1	TRBJ2-7	.	TRBV7-6	TGTGCCAGCAGCACGGGACAGGGAACCTACGAGCAGTACTTC	CASSTGQGTYEQYF
.	TRBJ2-7	.	TRBV12-3/TRBV12-4	TGTGCCAGCAGTTTAGCCGCGGGACAGCCACTAAGATGGGAGCAGTACTTC	CASSLAAGQPLRWEQYF
TRBD1	TRBJ2-7	few	TRBV7-2	TGTGCCAGCAGCTTAGAGGGGACAGGGGGCGCTTCGAGACGCTACGAGCAGTACTTC	CASSLEGTGGASRRYEQYF
TRBD2	TRBJ2-5	.	TRBV15	TGTGCCACCAGCCCCTCGGGACTAGCGGGAATCATGTACTTC	CATSPSGLAGIMYF
TRBD1	TRBJ1-3	.	TRBV12-3/TRBV12-4	TGTGCCAGCAGCTCACGGGGACAGGGGGCCGGAAACACCATATATTTT	CASSSRGQGAGNTIYF
.	TRBJ1-4	many	TRBV7-8	TGTGCCAGCAGCTTAGGGCCCGCGGAAAAACTGTTTTTT	CASSLGPAEKLFF
TRBD1	TRBJ1-2	.	TRBV6-6	TGTGCCAGCACCTCGGACAGGGAGGGTTTATATGGCGGCTACACCTTC	CASTSDREGLYGGYTF
.	TRBJ1-2	.	TRBV12-3/TRBV12-4	TGTGCCAGCAGTTTTGGAGGGGGGGCTAACTATGGCTACACCTTC	CASSFGGGANYGYTF
.	TRBJ2-6	.	TRBV6-1	TGTGCCAGCACCAGCCCCTCTGGGGCCAACGTCCTGACTTTC	CASTSPSGANVLTF
.	TRBJ1-3	.	TRBV7-9	TGTGCCAGCACCGTCTTCGACTGGATCTCTGGAAACACCATATATTTT	CASTVFDWISGNTIYF
.	TRBJ2-3	few	TRBV6-2/TRBV6-3	TGTGCCAGCAGGGGGATTGATACGCAGTATTTT	CASRGIDTQYF
.	TRBJ2-5	few	TRBV6-5	TGTGCCAGCAGTTACTCCCTACGTGGGGAGACCCAGTACTTC	CASSYSLRGETQYF
.	TRBJ2-3	few	TRBV6-1	TGTGCCAGCAGTGAAGCGCGATGGAGCACAGATACGCAGTATTTT	CASSEARWSTDTQYF
TRBD2	TRBJ2-1	few	TRBV3-1	TGTGCCAGCAGCCCCGGACTAGCGGTCGATGAGCAGTTCTTC	CASSPGLAVDEQFF
TRBD1	TRBJ2-3	few	TRBV11-2	TGTGCCAGCAGCTTAGGGACAGGACAGTTAAGCACAGATACGCAGTATTTT	CASSLGTGQLSTDTQYF
TRBD1	TRBJ1-5	few	TRBV6-2/TRBV6-3	TGTGCCAGCAGTCGTTCTTACCGGGACAGAAATCAGCCCCAGCATTTT	CASSRSYRDRNQPQHF
.	TRBJ1-5	.	TRBV19	TGTGCCAGTAGTGTCAAGGGGGATCAGCCCCAGCATTTT	CASSVKGDQPQHF
TRBD1	TRBJ2-2	.	TRBV12-3/TRBV12-4	TGTGCCAGCAACCCGGGGCAGGGGGCGCCGAACACCGGGGAGCTGTTTTTT	CASNPGQGAPNTGELFF
TRBD1	TRBJ2-3	.	TRBV11-2	TGTGCCAGCAGCTTAGGTCGTGGGGACAGGGCTCGCACAGATACGCAGTATTTT	CASSLGRGDRARTDTQYF
.	TRBJ1-6	.	TRBV7-6	TGTGCCAGCAGCTTTTCGACCCCCGCGTTTAATTCACCCCTCCACTTT	CASSFSTPAFNSPLHF
.	TRBJ1-3	.	TRBV12-3/TRBV12-4	TGTGCCAGCGGGTCCTCCTCTGGAAACACCATATATTTT	CASGSSSGNTIYF
TRBD2	TRBJ2-5	.	TRBV10-2	TGCGCCACCTGGGGGACTAGCGTCGGAGAGACCCAGTACTTC	CATWGTSVGETQYF
TRBD1	TRBJ2-3	.	TRBV7-6	TGTGCCAGCCGCTCGAGGATATCGTTGGACAGGAGATACCATGCAGATACGCAGTATTTT	CASRSRISLDRRYHADTQYF
TRBD1	TRBJ2-7	many	TRBV7-2	TGTGCCAGCAGCTTGGACAGGGTGGGACACGGGCAGTACTTC	CASSLDRVGHGQYF
TRBD2	TRBJ2-1	.	TRBV7-7	TGTGCCAGCAGCTTAAGAGTCGGGGGGTCCTACAATGAGCAGTTCTTC	CASSLRVGGSYNEQFF
TRBD1	TRBJ2-5	few	TRBV7-9	TGTGCCAGCAGCTTACTGGACAGGAAGACCCAGTACTTC	CASSLLDRKTQYF
.	TRBJ2-7	.	TRBV11-3	TGTGCCAGCAGCCACCGGGCTCTGGGGGAGCAGTACTTC	CASSHRALGEQYF